The subject of this entry is one T cell receptor (beta chain). The germline gene is not matched at one end of the junction; a read error may be the cause. The CDR3 is 13 residues long. Germline assignment: CDR1 MNHEY and CDR2 SVGEGT. The data belong to a study of T cells in Graves' hyperthyroidism and ophthalmopathy. Amplified TCR beta CDR3 regions derived from RNA transcripts. Carried out on the TCR CDR3, a first-round RT-PCR used the HTBI primer set. MiXCR, applied by TCRdb to the multiplex PCR reads, yields one record per CDR3 protein. The table records 350,000 or so distinct CDR3 sequences, 18% of them present only once.

The chain links TRBV6-2 or TRBV6-3 to TRBJ2-7; TRBD2 is a possible D gene (5 bases). The sample consisted of blood. This receptor was obtained from a woman aged 40 to 49 with Graves' ophthalmopathy. The CDR3 nucleotides are TGTGCCGTTGCTCTGGGAGTATCGTACGAGCAGTGCTTC. The encoded protein is CAVALGVSYEQCF.